This TCR beta chain is drawn from a study of cytomegalovirus exposure and HLA in healthy donors. The wider study: Genetic ancestry analysis placed about 76% of the approximately 400 donors that were genotyped in the Caucasian-associated cluster.

The PCR contained 60 Vbeta and 13 Jbeta primers. Profiling relied on immunoSEQ multiplex PCR, and the TCRdb table lists in-frame clones only, not all of them. In the table there are around 200,000 clones, about 80% of which are singletons. To note about this clone: The antigen is undetermined.

Donors consisted of healthy bone marrow donors. Regarding the study as a whole: A later analysis found most CMV-associated TCR beta chains apparently HLA-restricted.

CDR3 length: 16 residues. Germline CDR1 reads SEHNR; CDR2 reads FQNEAQ (reference sequence). V lost 5 bases and J 0 bases, leaving 17 bases between the germline ends. Sequenced material: PBMCs. The V and J genes are TRBV7-9 and TRBJ2-7, with D perhaps matching TRBD2 (6 bases). The source is a woman aged 40 to 50 in good health and CMV-seronegative. This CDR3 is CASSRVYWGDSYEQYF. Here the CDR3 DNA reads TGTGCCAGCAGCCGCGTCTATTGGGGGGACTCCTACGAGCAGTACTTC.